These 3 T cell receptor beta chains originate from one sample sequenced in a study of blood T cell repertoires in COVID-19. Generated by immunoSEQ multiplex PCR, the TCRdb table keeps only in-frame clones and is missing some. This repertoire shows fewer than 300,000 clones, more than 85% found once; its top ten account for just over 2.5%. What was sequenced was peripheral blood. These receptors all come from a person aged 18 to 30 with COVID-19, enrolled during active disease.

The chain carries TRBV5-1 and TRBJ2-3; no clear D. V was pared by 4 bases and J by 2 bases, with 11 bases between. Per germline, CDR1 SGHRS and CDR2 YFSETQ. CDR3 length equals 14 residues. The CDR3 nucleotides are TGCGCCAGCAGCGCGGTCCGGTACACAGATACGCAGTATTTT. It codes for CASSAVRYTDTQYF.

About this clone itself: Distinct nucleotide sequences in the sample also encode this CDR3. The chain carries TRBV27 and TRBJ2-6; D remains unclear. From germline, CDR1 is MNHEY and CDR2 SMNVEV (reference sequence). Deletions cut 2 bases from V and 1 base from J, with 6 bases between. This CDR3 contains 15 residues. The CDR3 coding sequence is TGTGCCAGCAGTTTAACAGTATCTGGGGCCAACGTCCTGACTTTC. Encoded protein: CASSLTVSGANVLTF.

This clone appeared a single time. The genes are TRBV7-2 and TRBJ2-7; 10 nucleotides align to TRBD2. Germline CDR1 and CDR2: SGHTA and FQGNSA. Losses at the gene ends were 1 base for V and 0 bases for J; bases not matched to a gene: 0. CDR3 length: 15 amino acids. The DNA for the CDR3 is TGTGCCAGCAGCTTAGGGACTAGCGGCTCCTACGAGCAGTACTTC. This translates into CASSLGTSGSYEQYF.